Listed below are T cell receptor beta chains from one sample, sequenced in a study of blood T cell repertoires in COVID-19. Some clones are missing from TCRdb's copy, which holds only in-frame ones; the method was immunoSEQ multiplex PCR. The profile covers more than 14,000 clones, with approximately 92% appearing a single time and approximately 7.1% taken by the ten largest. Material: peripheral blood. The receptors stem from a human donor with active COVID-19. The donor label of this sample is uncertain. Each CDR3 is given with its conserved first and last residue. Fields, in order: CDR3 DNA, CDR3 protein, J gene, clone size, V gene, D gene. A D gene is named only where the DNA matches it firmly. Size tells how often a clone was seen (once, few, many) or the class of an expanded clone, and some rows leave it out.

CDR3 DNA: TGTGCCTGGAGTTCTTGGGGCCAAAGGGAAGAAGCTTTCTTT; CDR3 protein: CAWSSWGQREEAFF; J gene: TRBJ1-1; clone size: NA; V gene: TRBV30; D gene: NA
CDR3 DNA: TGTGCCAGCAGCTTCGCCGGGACAGTCACTGCTAACTATGGCTACACCTTC; CDR3 protein: CASSFAGTVTANYGYTF; J gene: TRBJ1-2; clone size: NA; V gene: TRBV13; D gene: TRBD1
CDR3 DNA: TGCAGCGCCGAACACAGGGATAACTATGGCTACACCTTC; CDR3 protein: CSAEHRDNYGYTF; J gene: TRBJ1-2; clone size: NA; V gene: TRBV29-1; D gene: NA
CDR3 DNA: TGTGCCAGCAGCCGGGACAGGGAGGCCGGGGAGCTGTTTTTT; CDR3 protein: CASSRDREAGELFF; J gene: TRBJ2-2; clone size: NA; V gene: TRBV3-1/TRBV3-2; D gene: TRBD1
CDR3 DNA: TGTGCCAGTAGTATTGAGGCACAGGGTGGGCAGCCCCAGCATTTT; CDR3 protein: CASSIEAQGGQPQHF; J gene: TRBJ1-5; clone size: NA; V gene: TRBV19; D gene: NA
CDR3 DNA: TGCGCCAGCGGCCGTACGGGGGGACAAGAGACCCAGTACTTC; CDR3 protein: CASGRTGGQETQYF; J gene: TRBJ2-5; clone size: NA; V gene: TRBV5-1; D gene: TRBD2
CDR3 DNA: TGTGCCAGCAGCTCCGAGGGTGAGCAGTTCTTC; CDR3 protein: CASSSEGEQFF; J gene: TRBJ2-1; clone size: NA; V gene: TRBV13; D gene: NA
CDR3 DNA: TGTGCCAGCGCGTGGCTAGCGGGACTGAACACCGGGGAGCTGTTTTTT; CDR3 protein: CASAWLAGLNTGELFF; J gene: TRBJ2-2; clone size: few; V gene: TRBV19; D gene: TRBD2
CDR3 DNA: TGCGCCAGCAGCCTTACGGACAGCTACTATGGCTACACCTTC; CDR3 protein: CASSLTDSYYGYTF; J gene: TRBJ1-2; clone size: NA; V gene: TRBV4-1; D gene: NA
CDR3 DNA: TGTGCCAGCAGCACTAGACTGACTAGCGGGAGGGTGGTCACAGATACGCAGTATTTT; CDR3 protein: CASSTRLTSGRVVTDTQYF; J gene: TRBJ2-3; clone size: once; V gene: TRBV7-2; D gene: TRBD2
CDR3 DNA: TGCGCCAGCAGCTCCCAGGAGGGCCTCAATGAAAAACTGTTTTTT; CDR3 protein: CASSSQEGLNEKLFF; J gene: TRBJ1-4; clone size: NA; V gene: TRBV4-3; D gene: NA
CDR3 DNA: TGCGCCAGCAGCCAAGATCCGGGAAGCCAGAAAGCTTTCTTT; CDR3 protein: CASSQDPGSQKAFF; J gene: TRBJ1-1; clone size: NA; V gene: TRBV4-3; D gene: NA
CDR3 DNA: TGTGCCAGCAGCCCCGAAGCCAATCAAGAGGGTGAGCAGTTCTTC; CDR3 protein: CASSPEANQEGEQFF; J gene: TRBJ2-1; clone size: NA; V gene: TRBV4-2; D gene: NA
CDR3 DNA: TGCGCCACCAGACGAGGGAGGATGAACACTGAAGCTTTCTTT; CDR3 protein: CATRRGRMNTEAFF; J gene: TRBJ1-1; clone size: NA; V gene: TRBV10-2; D gene: NA
CDR3 DNA: TGTGCCAGCAGCAAAGTGAGAGGGACAGCCCCGAGGGAGACCCAGTACTTC; CDR3 protein: CASSKVRGTAPRETQYF; J gene: TRBJ2-5; clone size: NA; V gene: TRBV21-1; D gene: NA
CDR3 DNA: TGTGCCTGGAGTCCCACGGGGCGGGGTGAAAAACTGTTTTTT; CDR3 protein: CAWSPTGRGEKLFF; J gene: TRBJ1-4; clone size: NA; V gene: TRBV30; D gene: NA
CDR3 DNA: TGTGCCAGCAGGCGTGGGACAGGGGCCACAGATACGCAGTATTTT; CDR3 protein: CASRRGTGATDTQYF; J gene: TRBJ2-3; clone size: NA; V gene: TRBV6-6; D gene: TRBD1
CDR3 DNA: TGCGCCAGCAACACAGGGGGCATCACAGATACGCAGTATTTT; CDR3 protein: CASNTGGITDTQYF; J gene: TRBJ2-3; clone size: NA; V gene: TRBV5-1; D gene: TRBD1
CDR3 DNA: TGTGCCAGCAGGACCGACAGCGTTAAAAACATTCAGTACTTC; CDR3 protein: CASRTDSVKNIQYF; J gene: TRBJ2-4; clone size: NA; V gene: TRBV7-2; D gene: NA
CDR3 DNA: TGTGCCAGCAGCTTAGATGGACAGGTCTGGGAGCAGTACTTC; CDR3 protein: CASSLDGQVWEQYF; J gene: TRBJ2-7; clone size: few; V gene: TRBV11-2; D gene: TRBD1
CDR3 DNA: TGTGCCAGCAGCCACGCTGGGAGGGCTGGGGCCAACGTCCTGACTTTC; CDR3 protein: CASSHAGRAGANVLTF; J gene: TRBJ2-6; clone size: once; V gene: TRBV7-6; D gene: TRBD2
CDR3 DNA: TGTGCCAGCAGCCGGCGCGGGCCCAACACCGGGGAGCTGTTTTTT; CDR3 protein: CASSRRGPNTGELFF; J gene: TRBJ2-2; clone size: few; V gene: TRBV9; D gene: NA
CDR3 DNA: TGTGCCAGCAGTATTGACAGGGTTGGATTCGATACGCAGTATTTT; CDR3 protein: CASSIDRVGFDTQYF; J gene: TRBJ2-3; clone size: NA; V gene: TRBV2; D gene: TRBD1
CDR3 DNA: TGCGCCAGCAGCTTGACCGACAGGAAGGGAACAGATACGCAGTATTTT; CDR3 protein: CASSLTDRKGTDTQYF; J gene: TRBJ2-3; clone size: NA; V gene: TRBV5-1; D gene: NA
CDR3 DNA: TGTGCCAGCAGCGGATGGGACAGGAGGGAGACCCAGTACTTC; CDR3 protein: CASSGWDRRETQYF; J gene: TRBJ2-5; clone size: NA; V gene: TRBV7-9; D gene: TRBD1
CDR3 DNA: TGCGCCAGCAGGTTTGGCCTAGCGGGCTACCAAGAGACCCAGTACTTC; CDR3 protein: CASRFGLAGYQETQYF; J gene: TRBJ2-5; clone size: NA; V gene: TRBV5-1; D gene: TRBD2
CDR3 DNA: TGTGCCAGCAGCTTTGAGGGCACAGATACGCAGTATTTT; CDR3 protein: CASSFEGTDTQYF; J gene: TRBJ2-3; clone size: once; V gene: TRBV5-6; D gene: NA
CDR3 DNA: TGTGCCAGCAGCCTCCGTGGAGGGGGCCGATCGGAAGAGCAGTATTTT; CDR3 protein: CASSLRGGGRSEEQYF; J gene: TRBJ2-3; clone size: NA; V gene: TRBV7-2; D gene: NA
CDR3 DNA: TGTGCCAGCAGTTCCACCCTAGCGGGGGGGGCAGATACGCAGTATTTT; CDR3 protein: CASSSTLAGGADTQYF; J gene: TRBJ2-3; clone size: NA; V gene: TRBV28; D gene: TRBD2
CDR3 DNA: TGTGCCAGCAGCCGACTTGGCCTCTCCACAGATACGCAGTATTTT; CDR3 protein: CASSRLGLSTDTQYF; J gene: TRBJ2-3; clone size: NA; V gene: TRBV28; D gene: NA
CDR3 DNA: TGTGCCAGCAGCGTAGGACAGCACAAAGAAAAACTGTTTTTT; CDR3 protein: CASSVGQHKEKLFF; J gene: TRBJ1-4; clone size: NA; V gene: TRBV9; D gene: NA
CDR3 DNA: TGCGCATCCGGGACTGCCCCGACCCGAAGCACAGATACGCAGTATTTT; CDR3 protein: CASGTAPTRSTDTQYF; J gene: TRBJ2-3; clone size: NA; V gene: TRBV4-1; D gene: NA
CDR3 DNA: TGTGCCAGCTCCCTAGCCCCAGACTATGGCTACACCTTC; CDR3 protein: CASSLAPDYGYTF; J gene: TRBJ1-2; clone size: NA; V gene: TRBV7-9; D gene: NA
CDR3 DNA: TGTGCAAGTCGCTTAAACGGGACAGGGCTCCGTCAGCCCCAGCATTTT; CDR3 protein: CASRLNGTGLRQPQHF; J gene: TRBJ1-5; clone size: NA; V gene: TRBV12-2; D gene: NA
CDR3 DNA: TGTGCCAGTAGACGGACAGATTATAGCAATCAGCCCCAGCATTTT; CDR3 protein: CASRRTDYSNQPQHF; J gene: TRBJ1-5; clone size: NA; V gene: TRBV19; D gene: NA
CDR3 DNA: TGCAGCGTTGAAGACCTAGGTGGGACAGGGCTTGAGCAGTTCTTC; CDR3 protein: CSVEDLGGTGLEQFF; J gene: TRBJ2-1; clone size: NA; V gene: TRBV29-1; D gene: TRBD1
CDR3 DNA: TGTGCCAGTAACCCAACCGGGTTAAACAATCAGCCCCAGCATTTT; CDR3 protein: CASNPTGLNNQPQHF; J gene: TRBJ1-5; clone size: NA; V gene: TRBV19; D gene: NA
CDR3 DNA: TGTGCCAGCAGTTTGATAGACAGGGGCCACGAGCAGTACTTC; CDR3 protein: CASSLIDRGHEQYF; J gene: TRBJ2-7; clone size: NA; V gene: TRBV28; D gene: TRBD1
CDR3 DNA: TGTGCCTGGAGTGCAGACAGCCTCTACGAGCAGTACTTC; CDR3 protein: CAWSADSLYEQYF; J gene: TRBJ2-7; clone size: NA; V gene: TRBV30; D gene: NA
CDR3 DNA: TGTGCCAGCAGCTTAGAGACAGGGGCTGGCAATCAGCCCCAGCATTTT; CDR3 protein: CASSLETGAGNQPQHF; J gene: TRBJ1-5; clone size: once; V gene: TRBV7-8; D gene: TRBD1